The entry below describes one T cell receptor (beta chain). What it recognizes is unknown. The same CDR3 also results from other DNA sequences found in this sample. This sample stems from a study of OX40 agonist ivuxolimab in advanced cancers. For the study at large: Ivuxolimab, which is an agonistic anti-OX40 (CD134) antibody, was administered to the patients. Partial responses were recorded for three patients, including one with hepatocellular carcinoma and two with cutaneous melanoma.

V was shortened by 1 base and J by 5 bases, with 11 bases between the two germline ends. Germline V gene data show CDR1 as SQVTM and CDR2 as ANQGSEA. The CDR3 totals 13 residues. The assay was immunoSEQ multiplex PCR, and TCRdb's table has in-frame clones only and misses some. This table holds 75,000 to 90,000 clones, around 87% found once. Whole-study results and caveats: In CD8+ T cells, expanded clones were on average more numerous than in CD4+. Some patients without response likewise showed low normalized clonal expansion.

J is TRBJ1-1 and V is TRBV29-1; a possible D gene is TRBD1 (5 bases). The TCR was taken from an adult with an advanced solid tumor such as melanoma, head and neck, liver or kidney cancer. The sample was CD4+ or CD8+ T cells sorted from blood, taken in a trial of the OX40 agonist ivuxolimab. The CDR3 spells CSVEGGGGTEAFF. CDR3 coding DNA: TGCAGCGTTGAAGGGGGGGGAGGGACTGAAGCTTTCTTT.